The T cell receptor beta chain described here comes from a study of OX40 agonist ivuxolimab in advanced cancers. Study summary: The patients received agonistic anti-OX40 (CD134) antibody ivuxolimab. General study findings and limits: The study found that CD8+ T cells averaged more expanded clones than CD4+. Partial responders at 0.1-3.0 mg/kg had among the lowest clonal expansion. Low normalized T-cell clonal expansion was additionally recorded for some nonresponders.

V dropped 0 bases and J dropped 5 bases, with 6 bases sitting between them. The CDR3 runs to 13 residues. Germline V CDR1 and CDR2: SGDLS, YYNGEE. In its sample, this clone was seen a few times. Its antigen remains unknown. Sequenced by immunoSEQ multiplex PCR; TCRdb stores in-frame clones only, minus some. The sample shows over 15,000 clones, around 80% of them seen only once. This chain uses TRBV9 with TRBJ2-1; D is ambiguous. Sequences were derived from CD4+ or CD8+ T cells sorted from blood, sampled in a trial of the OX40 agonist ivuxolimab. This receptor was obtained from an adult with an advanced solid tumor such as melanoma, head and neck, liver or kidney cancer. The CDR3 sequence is CASSVGQHNEQFF. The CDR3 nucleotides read TGTGCCAGCAGCGTAGGGCAGCACAATGAGCAGTTCTTC.